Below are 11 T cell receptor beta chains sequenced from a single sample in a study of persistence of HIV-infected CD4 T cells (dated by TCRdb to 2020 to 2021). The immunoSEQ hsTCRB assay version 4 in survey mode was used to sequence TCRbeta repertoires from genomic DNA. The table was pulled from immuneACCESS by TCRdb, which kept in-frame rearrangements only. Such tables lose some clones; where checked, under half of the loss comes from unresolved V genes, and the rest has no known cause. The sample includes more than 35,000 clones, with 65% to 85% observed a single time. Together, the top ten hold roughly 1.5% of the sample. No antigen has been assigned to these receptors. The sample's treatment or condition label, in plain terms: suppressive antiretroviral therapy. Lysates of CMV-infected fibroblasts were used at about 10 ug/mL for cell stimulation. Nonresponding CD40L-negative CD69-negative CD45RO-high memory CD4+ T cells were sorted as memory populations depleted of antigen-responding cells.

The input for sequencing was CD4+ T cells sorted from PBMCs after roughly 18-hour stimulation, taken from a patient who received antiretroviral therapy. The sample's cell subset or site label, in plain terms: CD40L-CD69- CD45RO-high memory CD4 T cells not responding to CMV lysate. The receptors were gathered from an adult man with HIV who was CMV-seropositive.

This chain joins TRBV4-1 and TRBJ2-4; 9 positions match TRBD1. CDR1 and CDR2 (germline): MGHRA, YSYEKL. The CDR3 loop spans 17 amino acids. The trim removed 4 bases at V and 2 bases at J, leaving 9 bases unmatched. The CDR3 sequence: CASSPQQGAGTKNIQYF. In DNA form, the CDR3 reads TGCGCCAGCAGCCCGCAACAGGGGGCAGGTACCAAAAACATTCAGTACTTC.

CDR3 amino acids: CASSFNRGAATNEKLFF. The CDR3 DNA reads TGTGCCAGCAGCTTTAACAGGGGAGCCGCAACTAATGAAAAACTGTTTTTT. J is TRBJ1-4 and V is TRBV5-4, with 7 bases lining up with TRBD1. Germline V gene sequence: CDR1 SGHNT, CDR2 YYREEE (reference sequence). This CDR3 is 17 amino acids long. The ends lost 2 bases at V and 0 bases at J; junction bases unmatched: 7.

CDR3 sequence (DNA): TGTGCCAGTCGAAGGGGGGAATCCTACGAGCAGTACTTC. This translates into CASRRGESYEQYF. The chain links TRBV2 to TRBJ2-7; D is perhaps TRBD1 or TRBD2 (6 bases each). This CDR3 contains 13 residues. V shed 9 bases and J shed 1 base, with 13 bases lying between them. Germline V CDR1 and CDR2: SNHLY, FYNNEI. Full variable domain (missing parts from reference TRBV2 and TRBJ2-7): EPEVTQTPSHQVTQMGQEVILRCVPISNHLYFYWYRQILGQKVEFLVSFYNNEISEKSEIFDDQFSVERPDGSNFTLKIRSTKLEDSAMYFCASRRGESYEQYFGPGTRLTVT.

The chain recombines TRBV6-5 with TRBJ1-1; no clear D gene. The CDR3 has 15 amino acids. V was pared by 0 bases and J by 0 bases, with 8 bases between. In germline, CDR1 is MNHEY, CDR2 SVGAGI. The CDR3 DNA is TGTGCCAGCAGTTACTCGGAGTCAATGAACACTGAAGCTTTCTTT. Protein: CASSYSESMNTEAFF.

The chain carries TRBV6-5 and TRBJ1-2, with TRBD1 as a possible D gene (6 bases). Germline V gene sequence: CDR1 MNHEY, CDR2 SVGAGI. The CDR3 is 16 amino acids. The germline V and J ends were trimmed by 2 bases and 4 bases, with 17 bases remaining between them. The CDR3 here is CASSYREHTGFYGYTF. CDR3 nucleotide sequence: TGTGCCAGCAGTTACCGGGAGCATACAGGGTTCTATGGCTACACCTTC.

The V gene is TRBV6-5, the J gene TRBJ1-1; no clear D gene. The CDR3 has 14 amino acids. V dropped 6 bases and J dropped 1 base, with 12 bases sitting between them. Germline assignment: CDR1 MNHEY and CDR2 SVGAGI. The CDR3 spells CASRNIQANTEAFF. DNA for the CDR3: TGTGCCAGCAGGAATATCCAAGCGAACACTGAAGCTTTCTTT.

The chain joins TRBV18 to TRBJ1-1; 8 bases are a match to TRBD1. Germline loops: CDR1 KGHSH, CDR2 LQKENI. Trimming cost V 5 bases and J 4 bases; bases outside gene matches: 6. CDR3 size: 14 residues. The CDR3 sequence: CASSNRGTGTEAFF. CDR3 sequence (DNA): TGTGCCAGCTCAAACAGGGGGACGGGCACTGAAGCTTTCTTT.

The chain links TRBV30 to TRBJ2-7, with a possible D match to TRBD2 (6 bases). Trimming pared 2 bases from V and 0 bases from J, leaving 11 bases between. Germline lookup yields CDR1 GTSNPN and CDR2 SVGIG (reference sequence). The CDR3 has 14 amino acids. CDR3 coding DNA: TGTGCCTGGAGTTTTGGAGGGGTCTCCTACGAGCAGTACTTC. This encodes CAWSFGGVSYEQYF.

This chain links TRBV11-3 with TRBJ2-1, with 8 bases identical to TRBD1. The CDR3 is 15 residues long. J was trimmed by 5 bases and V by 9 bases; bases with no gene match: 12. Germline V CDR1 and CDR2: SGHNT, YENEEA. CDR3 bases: TGTGCCAGTTCCCCCGGACAGGGCTTTGACAATGAGCAGTTCTTC. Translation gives CASSPGQGFDNEQFF. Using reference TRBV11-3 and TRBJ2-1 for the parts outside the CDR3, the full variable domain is EAGVVQSPRYKIIEKKQPVAFWCNPISGHNTLYWYLQNLGQGPELLIRYENEEAVDDSQLPKDRFSAERLKGVDSTLKIQPAELGDSAVYLCASSPGQGFDNEQFFGPGTRLTVL.

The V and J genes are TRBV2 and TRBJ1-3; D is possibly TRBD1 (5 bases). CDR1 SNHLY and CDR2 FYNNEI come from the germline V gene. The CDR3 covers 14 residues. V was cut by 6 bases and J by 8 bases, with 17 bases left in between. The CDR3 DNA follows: TGTGCCAGCAGCTCGCAGGGTGGTAGTGACACCATATATTTT. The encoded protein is CASSSQGGSDTIYF.

The CDR3 region has the DNA TGCGCCAGCAGTTCTACAGGGCGAGGAAACACCATATATTTT. Translation gives CASSSTGRGNTIYF. V and J are TRBV5-1 and TRBJ1-3; D perhaps matches TRBD1 (6 bases). Looked up from germline, CDR1 is SGHRS and CDR2 is YFSETQ. Trimming cost V 5 bases and J 4 bases, with 13 bases left between them. This CDR3 contains 14 residues.